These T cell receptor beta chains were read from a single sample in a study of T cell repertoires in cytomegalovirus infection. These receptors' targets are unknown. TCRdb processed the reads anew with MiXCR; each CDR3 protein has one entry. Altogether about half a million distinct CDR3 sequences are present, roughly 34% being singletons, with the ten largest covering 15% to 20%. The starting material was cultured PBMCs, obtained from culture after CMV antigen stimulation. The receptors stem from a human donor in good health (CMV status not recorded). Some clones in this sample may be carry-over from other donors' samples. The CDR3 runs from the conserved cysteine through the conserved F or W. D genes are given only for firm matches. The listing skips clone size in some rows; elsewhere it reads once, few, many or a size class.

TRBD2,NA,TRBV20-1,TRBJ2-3,CSGGGRRGTQYF,TGCAGTGGGGGGGGTAGAAGAGGTACGCAGTATTTT
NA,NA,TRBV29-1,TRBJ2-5,CSVRLVLETQYF,TGCAGCGTGAGACTAGTGCTGGAGACCCAGTACTTC
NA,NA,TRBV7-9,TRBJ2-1,CASSPVTSNNEQFF,TGTGCCAGCAGCCCCGTGACGTCTAACAATGAGCAGTTCTTC
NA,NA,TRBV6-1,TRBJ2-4,CASSEVGGAKNIQYF,TGTGCCAGCAGTGAGGTCGGCGGAGCCAAAAACATTCAGTACTTC
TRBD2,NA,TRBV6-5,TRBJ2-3,CASTSGRAVDTQYF,TGTGCCAGCACTAGCGGGAGGGCGGTAGATACGCAGTATTTT
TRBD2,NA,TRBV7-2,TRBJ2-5,CASSFWTSSRETQYF,TGTGCCAGCAGCTTCTGGACTAGCAGCAGAGAGACCCAGTACTTC
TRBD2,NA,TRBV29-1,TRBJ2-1,CSVDTSGYNEQFF,TGCAGCGTTGACACTAGCGGCTACAATGAGCAGTTCTTC
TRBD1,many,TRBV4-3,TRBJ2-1,CASSQEDRGPYNEQFF,TGCGCCAGCAGCCAAGAGGACAGGGGGCCGTACAATGAGCAGTTCTTC
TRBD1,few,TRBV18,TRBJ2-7,CASSPPLGTGSYEQYF,TGTGCCAGCTCACCACCCCTCGGGACAGGGTCCTACGAGCAGTACTTC
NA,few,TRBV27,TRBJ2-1,CASSSPVGAGSDEQFF,TGTGCCAGCAGTTCTCCCGTTGGCGCCGGGAGCGATGAGCAGTTCTTC
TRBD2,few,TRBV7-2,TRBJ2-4,CASSGEGGPSIQYF,TGTGCCAGCAGTGGCGAGGGAGGGCCGAGCATTCAGTACTTC
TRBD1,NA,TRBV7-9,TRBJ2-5,CASSLVGRGLETQYF,TGTGCCAGCAGCTTAGTCGGCAGGGGGTTGGAGACCCAGTACTTC
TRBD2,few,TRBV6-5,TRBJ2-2,CASSSGRVRTGELFF,TGTGCCAGCAGTAGCGGGAGGGTTCGGACCGGGGAGCTGTTTTTT
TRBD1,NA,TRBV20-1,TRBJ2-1,CSARDLLGTAYNEQFF,TGCAGTGCTAGAGATCTATTAGGGACAGCTTACAATGAGCAGTTCTTC
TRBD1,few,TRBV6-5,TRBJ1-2,CASSYGAGGSQNGYTF,TGTGCCAGCAGTTACGGGGCAGGGGGTTCGCAGAATGGCTACACCTTC
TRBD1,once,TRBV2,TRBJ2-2,CASSARQGVNGELFF,TGTGCCAGCAGTGCCCGACAGGGGGTAAACGGGGAGCTGTTTTTT
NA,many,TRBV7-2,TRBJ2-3,CASSLVGVADTQYF,TGTGCCAGCAGCTTGGTAGGGGTGGCAGATACGCAGTATTTT
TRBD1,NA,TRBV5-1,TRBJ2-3,CASSFLPGQDTDTQYF,TGCGCCAGCAGCTTCCTTCCGGGACAGGACACAGATACGCAGTATTTT
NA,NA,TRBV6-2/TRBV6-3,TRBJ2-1,CASRPLGQASYNEQFF,TGTGCCAGCCGCCCTTTAGGGCAGGCCTCCTACAATGAGCAGTTCTTC
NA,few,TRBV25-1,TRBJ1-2,CASSGANVFNYGYTF,TGTGCCAGCAGTGGGGCGAACGTATTTAACTATGGCTACACCTTC
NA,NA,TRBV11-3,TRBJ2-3,CASSLDPEDTQYF,TGTGCCAGCAGCTTAGACCCAGAAGATACGCAGTATTTT
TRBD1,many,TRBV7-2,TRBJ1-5,CASSFEGGRGQQPQHF,TGTGCCAGCAGCTTCGAAGGGGGTAGGGGGCAACAGCCCCAGCATTTT